This entry describes one T cell receptor (beta chain). Germline lookup yields CDR1 DFQATT and CDR2 SNEGSKA (reference sequence). The CDR3 sequence is 13 residues long. V was shortened by 3 bases and J by 1 base, with 9 bases between the two germline ends. This sample stems from a study of T cells after yellow fever vaccination. TCRdb recomputed calls from the 5' RACE reads with MiXCR, one row per CDR3 protein. The table shows around 320,000 distinct CDR3 sequences, with about 4.5% occurring only once. The sequenced sample was PBMCs, obtained 15 days after the yellow fever booster vaccination. The chain links TRBV20-1 to TRBJ1-1, with D possibly matching TRBD1 (5 bases). This receptor was obtained from a man younger than 30 who received the YFV17D yellow fever vaccine. The CDR3 spells CSASNGGNTEAFF. The CDR3 nucleotides read TGCAGTGCTAGCAATGGGGGGAACACTGAAGCTTTCTTT.